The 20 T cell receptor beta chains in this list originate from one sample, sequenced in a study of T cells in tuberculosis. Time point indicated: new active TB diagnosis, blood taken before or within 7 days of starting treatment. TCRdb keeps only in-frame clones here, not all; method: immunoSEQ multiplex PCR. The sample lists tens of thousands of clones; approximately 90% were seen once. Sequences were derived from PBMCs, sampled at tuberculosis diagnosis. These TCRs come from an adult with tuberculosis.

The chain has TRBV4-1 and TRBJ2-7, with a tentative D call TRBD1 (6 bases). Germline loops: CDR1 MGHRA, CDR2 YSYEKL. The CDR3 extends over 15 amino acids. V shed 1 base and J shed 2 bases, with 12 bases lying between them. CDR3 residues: CASSQVVGDTYEQYF. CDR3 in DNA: TGCGCCAGCAGCCAAGTTGTGGGGGACACCTACGAGCAGTACTTC.

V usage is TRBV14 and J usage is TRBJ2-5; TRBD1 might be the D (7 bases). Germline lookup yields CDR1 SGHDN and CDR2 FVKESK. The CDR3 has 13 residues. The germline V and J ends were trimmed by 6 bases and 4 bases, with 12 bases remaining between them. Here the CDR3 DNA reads TGTGCCAGCAGGCGGGACAGCCGAGAGACCCAGTACTTC. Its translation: CASRRDSRETQYF.

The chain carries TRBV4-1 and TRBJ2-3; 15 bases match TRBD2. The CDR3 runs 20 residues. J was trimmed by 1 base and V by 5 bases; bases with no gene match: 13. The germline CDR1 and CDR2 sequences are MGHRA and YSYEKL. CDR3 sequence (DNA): TGCGCCAGCAGCTATGGGACTAGCGGGGGGACCCATTCCGGCACAGATACGCAGTATTTT. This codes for CASSYGTSGGTHSGTDTQYF.

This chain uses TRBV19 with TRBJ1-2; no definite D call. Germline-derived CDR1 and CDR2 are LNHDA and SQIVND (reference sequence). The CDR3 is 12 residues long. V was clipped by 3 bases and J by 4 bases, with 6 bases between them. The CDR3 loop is CASSINGYGYTF. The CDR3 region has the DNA TGTGCCAGTAGTATCAACGGCTATGGCTACACCTTC. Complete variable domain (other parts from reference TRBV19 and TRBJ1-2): DGGITQSPKYLFRKEGQNVTLSCEQNLNHDAMYWYRQDPGQGLRLIYYSQIVNDFQKGDIAEGYSVSREKKESFPLTVTSAQKNPTAFYLCASSINGYGYTFGSGTRLTVV.

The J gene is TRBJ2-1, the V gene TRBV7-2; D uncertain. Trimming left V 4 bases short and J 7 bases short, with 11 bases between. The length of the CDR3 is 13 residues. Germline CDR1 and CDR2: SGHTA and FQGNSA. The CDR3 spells CASSSTRNNEQFF. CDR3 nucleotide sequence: TGTGCCAGCAGCTCCACCAGGAATAATGAGCAGTTCTTC.

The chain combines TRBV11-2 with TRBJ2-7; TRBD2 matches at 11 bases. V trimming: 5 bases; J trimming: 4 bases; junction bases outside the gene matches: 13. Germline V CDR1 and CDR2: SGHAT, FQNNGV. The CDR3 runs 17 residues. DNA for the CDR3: TGTGCCAGCAGCCCAGGCCGGCTAGCGGGGGGATCGTACGAGCAGTACTTC. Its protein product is CASSPGRLAGGSYEQYF. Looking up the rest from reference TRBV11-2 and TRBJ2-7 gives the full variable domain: EAGVAQSPRYKIIEKRQSVAFWCNPISGHATLYWYQQILGQGPKLLIQFQNNGVVDDSQLPKDRFSAERLKGVDSTLKIQPAKLEDSAVYLCASSPGRLAGGSYEQYFGPGTRLTVT.

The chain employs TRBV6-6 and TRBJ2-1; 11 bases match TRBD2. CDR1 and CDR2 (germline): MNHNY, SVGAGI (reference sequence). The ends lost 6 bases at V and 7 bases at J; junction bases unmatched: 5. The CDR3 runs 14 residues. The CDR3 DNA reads TGTGCCAGCAGATTGACTAGCGGGGTGAATGAGCAGTTCTTC. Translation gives CASRLTSGVNEQFF.

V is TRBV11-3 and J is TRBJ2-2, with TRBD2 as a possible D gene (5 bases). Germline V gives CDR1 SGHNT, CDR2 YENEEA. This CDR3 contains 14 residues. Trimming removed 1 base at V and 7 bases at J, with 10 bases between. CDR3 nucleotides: TGTGCCAGCAGCTTAGGAGGGATCGGCGGGGAGCTGTTTTTT. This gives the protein CASSLGGIGGELFF.

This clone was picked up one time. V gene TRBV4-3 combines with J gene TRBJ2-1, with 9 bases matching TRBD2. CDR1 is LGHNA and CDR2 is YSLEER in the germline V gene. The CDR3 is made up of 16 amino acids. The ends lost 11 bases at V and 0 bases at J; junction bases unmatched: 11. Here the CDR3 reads CAATVAGEISYNEQFF. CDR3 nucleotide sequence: TGCGCCGCGACTGTAGCGGGGGAGATCTCCTACAATGAGCAGTTCTTC.

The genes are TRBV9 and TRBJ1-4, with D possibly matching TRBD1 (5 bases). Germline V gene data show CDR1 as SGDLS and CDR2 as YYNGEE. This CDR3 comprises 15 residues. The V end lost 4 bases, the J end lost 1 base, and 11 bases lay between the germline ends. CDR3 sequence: CASSPRRGTNEKLFF. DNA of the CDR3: TGTGCCAGCAGCCCCAGGAGGGGAACTAATGAAAAACTGTTTTTT.

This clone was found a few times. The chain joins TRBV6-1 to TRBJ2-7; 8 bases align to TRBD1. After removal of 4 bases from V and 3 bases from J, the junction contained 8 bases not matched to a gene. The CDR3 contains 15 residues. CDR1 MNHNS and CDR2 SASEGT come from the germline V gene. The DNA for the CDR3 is TGTGCCAGCAGTGTGGAGACAGGGGCCATCTACGAGCAGTACGTC. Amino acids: CASSVETGAIYEQYV.

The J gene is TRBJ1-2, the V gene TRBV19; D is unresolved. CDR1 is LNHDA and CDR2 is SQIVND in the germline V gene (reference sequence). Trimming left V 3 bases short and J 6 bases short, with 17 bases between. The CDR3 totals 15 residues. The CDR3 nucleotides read TGTGCCAGTAGTATCGGTTCCGGTCAGGTAGATGGCTACACCTTC. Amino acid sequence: CASSIGSGQVDGYTF.

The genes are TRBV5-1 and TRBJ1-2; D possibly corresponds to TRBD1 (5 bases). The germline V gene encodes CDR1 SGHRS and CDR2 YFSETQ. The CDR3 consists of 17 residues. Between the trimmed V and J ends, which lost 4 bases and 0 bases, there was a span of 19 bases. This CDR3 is CASSPTTAGPPNYGYTF. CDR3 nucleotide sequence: TGCGCCAGCAGCCCGACGACAGCCGGGCCCCCTAACTATGGCTACACCTTC.

The CDR3 protein is CASSQDGTGSYEQYF. DNA of the CDR3: TGTGCCAGCAGCCAAGACGGGACAGGCTCCTACGAGCAGTACTTC. V gene TRBV4-2 combines with J gene TRBJ2-7; TRBD1 agrees at 8 bases. The CDR3 loop spans 15 amino acids. Trimming at V came to 0 bases and at J to 0 bases, leaving 1 base not matched to a gene. Germline CDR1 LGHNA, CDR2 YNFKEQ.

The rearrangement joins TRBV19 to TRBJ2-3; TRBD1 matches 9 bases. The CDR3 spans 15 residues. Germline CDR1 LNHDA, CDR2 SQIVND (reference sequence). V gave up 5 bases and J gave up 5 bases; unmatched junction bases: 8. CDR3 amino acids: CASSPTGGAGDTQYF. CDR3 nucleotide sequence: TGTGCCAGTAGTCCGACAGGGGGAGCGGGAGATACGCAGTATTTT.

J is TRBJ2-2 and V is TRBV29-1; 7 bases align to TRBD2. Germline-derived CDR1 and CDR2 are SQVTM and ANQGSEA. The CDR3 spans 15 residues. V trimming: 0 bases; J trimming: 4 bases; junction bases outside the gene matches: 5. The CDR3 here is CSVEDGEGITGELFF. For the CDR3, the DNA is TGCAGCGTTGAAGATGGGGAGGGGATCACCGGGGAGCTGTTTTTT.

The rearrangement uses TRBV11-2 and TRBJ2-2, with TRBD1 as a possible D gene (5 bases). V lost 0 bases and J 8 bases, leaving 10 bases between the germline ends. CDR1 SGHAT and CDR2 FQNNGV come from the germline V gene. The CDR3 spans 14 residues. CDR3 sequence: CASSLDTGSGELFF. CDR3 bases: TGTGCCAGCAGCTTAGATACAGGATCAGGGGAGCTGTTTTTT.

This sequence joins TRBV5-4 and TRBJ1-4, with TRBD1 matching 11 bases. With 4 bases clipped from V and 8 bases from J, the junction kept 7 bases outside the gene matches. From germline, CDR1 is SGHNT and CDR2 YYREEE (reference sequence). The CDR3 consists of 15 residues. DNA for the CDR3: TGTGCCAGCAGCCCCGGGACAGGGGGAAGCGAAAAACTGTTTTTT. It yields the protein CASSPGTGGSEKLFF.

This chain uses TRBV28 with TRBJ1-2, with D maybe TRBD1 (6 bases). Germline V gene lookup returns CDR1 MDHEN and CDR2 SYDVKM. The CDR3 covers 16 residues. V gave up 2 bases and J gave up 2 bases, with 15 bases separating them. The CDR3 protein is CASSLQTGPANYGYTF. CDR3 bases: TGTGCCAGCAGTTTACAAACAGGGCCAGCGAACTATGGCTACACCTTC.

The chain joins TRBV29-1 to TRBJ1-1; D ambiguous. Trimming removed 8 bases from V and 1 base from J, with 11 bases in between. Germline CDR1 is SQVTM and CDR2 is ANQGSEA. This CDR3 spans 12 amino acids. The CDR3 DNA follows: TGCAGCTCCGATCGGGGGAACACTGAAGCTTTCTTT. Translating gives CSSDRGNTEAFF. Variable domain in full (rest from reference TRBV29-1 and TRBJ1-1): SAVISQKPSRDICQRGTSLTIQCQVDSQVTMMFWYRQQPGQSLTLIATANQGSEATYESGFVIDKFPISRPNLTFSTLTVSNMSPEDSSIYLCSSDRGNTEAFFGQGTRLTVV.